A single sample gave rise to the 23 T cell receptor beta chains below, sequenced in a study of T-cell memory formation after mild COVID-19. Using its own MiXCR run on the 5' RACE reads, TCRdb lists one record per CDR3 protein. The table lists some 100,000 distinct CDR3 sequences, over 8.5% of them singletons, with around 39% in the top ten. Specimen: PBMCs or a T cell subset sorted from them (not recorded which). Receptors originate from a man between 18 and 35 years old who had mild COVID-19 (a few samples of this study predate the infection). Cell type and time point are not known.

This clonotype was counted at least ten times. This sequence joins TRBV27 and TRBJ1-1; D ambiguous. This CDR3 contains 11 residues. Per germline, CDR1 MNHEY and CDR2 SMNVEV (reference sequence). Trimming removed 6 bases at V and 5 bases at J, with 7 bases between. CDR3 sequence reads: CASSFGTEAFF. CDR3 nucleotides: TGTGCCAGCAGCTTTGGGACTGAAGCTTTCTTT.

This clonotype has only a few counts. The genes are TRBV7-2 and TRBJ2-7, with D perhaps TRBD2 (5 bases). This CDR3 is built from 14 residues. Germline assignment: CDR1 SGHTA and CDR2 FQGNSA. The ends were cut back, 2 bases at V and 1 base at J, with 9 bases in the middle. CDR3 sequence: CASSLSTGSYEQYV. The CDR3 DNA sequence: TGTGCCAGCAGCTTATCAACGGGGTCCTACGAGCAGTACGTC.

This sequence joins TRBV12-3 or TRBV12-4 and TRBJ2-7; 7 nucleotides line up with TRBD1. J lost 4 bases, V lost 3 bases, and 15 bases had no gene match. This CDR3 is 17 amino acids long. The CDR3, as DNA: TGTGCCAGCAGTTTTTTTCTATCCGAACAGGGGATATACGAGCAGTACTTC. Protein product: CASSFFLSEQGIYEQYF.

Only a few counts were recorded for this clonotype. The CDR3 sequence is CASSIASTQYF. As DNA, the CDR3 is TGTGCCAGCAGTATAGCGAGTACGCAGTATTTT. The chain has TRBV27 and TRBJ2-3, with D possibly TRBD2 on 5 matching bases. CDR1 MNHEY and CDR2 SMNVEV come from the germline V gene (reference sequence). V shed 5 bases and J shed 8 bases, with 8 bases lying between them. The CDR3 runs 11 residues.

This chain uses TRBV7-2 with TRBJ2-5; D remains unclear. The CDR3 totals 15 residues. Trimming removed 4 bases from V and 4 bases from J, with 16 bases in between. Germline V gene sequence: CDR1 SGHTA, CDR2 FQGNSA. The CDR3: CASSSIAASRETQYF. The CDR3, as DNA: TGTGCCAGCAGCTCCATAGCCGCGTCGAGAGAGACCCAGTACTTC.

At least ten counts were recorded for this clonotype. The rearrangement uses TRBV7-2 and TRBJ1-5; TRBD1 aligns across 8 bases. The junction had 4 bases not matched to a gene; V was cut back by 1 base and J by 5 bases. Germline V gives CDR1 SGHTA, CDR2 FQGNSA. The CDR3 extends over 15 amino acids. The CDR3 sequence is CASSLGDRGYQPQHF. The CDR3 nucleotides read TGTGCCAGCAGCTTAGGAGACAGGGGTTATCAGCCCCAGCATTTT.

This clonotype was counted many times. V and J are TRBV5-5 and TRBJ2-7, with D possibly being TRBD1 (6 bases). V was cut by 4 bases and J by 7 bases, with 12 bases left in between. The CDR3 has 12 amino acids. Germline V lookup: CDR1 SGHKS, CDR2 YYEKEE (reference sequence). The CDR3 protein is CASSLTGFEQYV. The CDR3 DNA is TGTGCCAGCAGCCTAACAGGGTTTGAGCAGTACGTC.

This clonotype was counted many times. V and J are TRBV10-3 and TRBJ2-7, with 12 bases aligning to TRBD2. Germline V gene data show CDR1 as ENHRY and CDR2 as SYGVKD. This CDR3 comprises 12 residues. Germline trimming cut 7 bases from V and 7 bases from J; bases unmatched to any gene: 2. CDR3: CAIKGTSGEQYV. In DNA form, the CDR3 reads TGTGCCATCAAGGGGACTAGCGGGGAGCAGTACGTC.

A few counts support this clonotype. The rearrangement joins TRBV4-3 to TRBJ2-2, with no clear D. The CDR3 has 16 amino acids. Trimming stripped 1 base from V and 13 bases from J, with 22 bases between. CDR1 is LGHNA and CDR2 is YSLEER in the germline V gene. CDR3 sequence (DNA): TGCGCCAGCAGCCAAGGCCCGTTTGTGTCATCAGACTCGCTGTTTTTT. Protein product: CASSQGPFVSSDSLFF.

This clonotype was counted between two and nine times. This rearrangement joins TRBV6-5 to TRBJ2-2; D is possibly TRBD1 (6 bases). V lost 3 bases and J lost 7, with 12 bases in between. This CDR3 is 14 amino acids long. The V gene's germline CDR1 is MNHEY and CDR2 SVGAGI. DNA for the CDR3: TGTGCCAGCAGTTATAGGGGGACCTACGGGGAGCTGTTTTTT. As protein: CASSYRGTYGELFF.

This clonotype was observed a handful of times. This CDR3 reads CASSLKAGFSGNEQFF. In DNA, the CDR3 is TGTGCCAGCAGCCTAAAAGCGGGGTTCTCCGGCAATGAGCAGTTCTTC. The chain has TRBV5-4 and TRBJ2-1, with 7 positions matching TRBD2. V lost 4 bases, J lost 6 bases, and 13 bases stayed unmatched. The germline V gene encodes CDR1 SGHNT and CDR2 YYREEE (reference sequence). The CDR3 consists of 16 residues.

This rearrangement joins TRBV7-8 to TRBJ2-5; the match to TRBD2 covers 11 bases. Germline trimming cut 5 bases from V and 5 bases from J; bases unmatched to any gene: 7. The CDR3 is 15 residues long. Germline assignment: CDR1 SGHVS and CDR2 FQNEAQ. CDR3: CASSSSGGATETQYF. DNA of the CDR3: TGTGCCAGCAGCAGTAGCGGGGGGGCCACGGAGACCCAGTACTTC.

This chain joins TRBV5-1 and TRBJ2-1; 8 bases agree with TRBD2. V shed 4 bases, J shed 4 bases, and the junction held 7 bases outside the gene matches. The germline V gene has CDR1 SGHRS and CDR2 YFSETQ. The CDR3 covers 15 residues. The CDR3 coding sequence is TGCGCCAGCAGCCCTCGGGGGGGGCGTTACAATGAGCAGTTCTTC. It encodes CASSPRGGRYNEQFF.

The CDR3 region has the DNA TGTGCCAGCAGCTCGCCCCAGGGGGCGTGGGATACGCAGTATTTT. It codes for CASSSPQGAWDTQYF. V is TRBV7-8 and J is TRBJ2-3, with 8 positions matching TRBD1. Germline V gene data show CDR1 as SGHVS and CDR2 as FQNEAQ. This CDR3 has 15 residues. With 4 bases clipped from V and 6 bases from J, the junction kept 9 bases outside the gene matches.

This clonotype was counted a few times. The chain recombines TRBV9 with TRBJ2-1, with a weak D call TRBD1 (6 bases). The germline gives CDR1 SGDLS, CDR2 YYNGEE. The germline V and J ends were trimmed by 0 bases and 6 bases, with 10 bases remaining between them. The CDR3 is 14 amino acids. The DNA of the CDR3 is TGTGCCAGCAGCGTAGGCGGCAGGGGCAATGAGCAGTTCTTC. Amino acids: CASSVGGRGNEQFF.

In its sample, this clonotype was seen a few times. The rearrangement uses TRBV6-1 and TRBJ1-1; 12 bases map to TRBD1. The V and J ends lost 6 bases and 7 bases, in that order; junction bases with no gene match: 9. The CDR3 has 15 amino acids. In germline, CDR1 is MNHNS, CDR2 SASEGT. This CDR3 reads CASRRDRGLRSEAFF. The CDR3 DNA sequence: TGTGCCAGCAGGAGGGACAGGGGGCTCCGTAGTGAAGCTTTCTTT.

This clonotype was counted a few times. This chain uses TRBV4-2 with TRBJ1-4; D is perhaps TRBD1 (5 bases). V was cut by 0 bases and J by 4 bases, with 12 bases left in between. CDR1 and CDR2 from the germline V gene are LGHNA and YNFKEQ. The CDR3 is 16 amino acids. The CDR3 DNA reads as TGTGCCAGCAGCCAAGATGGGCAGGGAAGTAATGAAAAACTGTTTTTT. It is translated as CASSQDGQGSNEKLFF.

This chain links TRBV7-2 with TRBJ1-5; D is ambiguous. Per germline, CDR1 SGHTA and CDR2 FQGNSA. Trimming left V 0 bases short and J 6 bases short, with 12 bases between. CDR3 size: 15 residues. CDR3 DNA: TGTGCCAGCAGCTTAGCCGGGCGGGGAGGTCAGCCCCAGCATTTT. Residues: CASSLAGRGGQPQHF. Variable domain in full (rest from reference TRBV7-2 and TRBJ1-5): GAGVSQSPSNKVTEKGKDVELRCDPISGHTALYWYRQSLGQGLEFLIYFQGNSAPDKSGLPSDRFSAERTGGSVSTLTIQRTQQEDSAVYLCASSLAGRGGQPQHFGDGTRLSIL.

This clonotype was detected ten times or more. This rearrangement joins TRBV9 to TRBJ2-1, with D possibly TRBD2 on 6 matching bases. The CDR3 is made up of 16 amino acids. Germline assignment: CDR1 SGDLS and CDR2 YYNGEE. Trimming took off 3 bases at V and 8 bases at J, with 21 bases between the two ends. The CDR3 bases are TGTGCCAGCAGCGAGACCCTCCTAGCGAGGGCCGATGAGCAGTTCTTC. It encodes CASSETLLARADEQFF.

The table lists this clonotype with a few counts. The chain employs TRBV4-1 and TRBJ1-1; 7 nucleotides line up with TRBD1. Germline CDR1 reads MGHRA; CDR2 reads YSYEKL. The CDR3 has 14 amino acids. Losses at the gene ends were 4 bases for V and 6 bases for J; bases not matched to a gene: 8. In nucleotides, the CDR3 is TGCGCCAGCAGCCCGGCCACAGGGGCCGCTGAAGCTTTCTTT. This sequence encodes CASSPATGAAEAFF.

The chain has TRBV12-3 or TRBV12-4 and TRBJ2-1; possible D gene TRBD1, 6 bases. The CDR3 has 13 residues. V was trimmed by 5 bases and J by 12 bases, leaving 17 bases between them. The CDR3 here is CASSPQGMQVQFF. Written as DNA, the CDR3 is TGTGCCAGCAGTCCACAGGGAATGCAGGTGCAGTTCTTC.

This clonotype was found a few times. Here the CDR3 reads CATSRDRVGYQPQHF. In DNA, the CDR3 is TGTGCCACCAGCAGAGATCGGGTAGGCTATCAGCCCCAGCATTTT. V usage is TRBV15 and J usage is TRBJ1-5; D is uncertain. This CDR3 is built from 15 residues. The V gene's germline CDR1 is LNHNV and CDR2 YYDKDF (reference sequence). Trimming removed 0 bases from V and 5 bases from J, with 11 bases in between.

This clonotype was counted only a few times. The rearrangement links TRBV3-1 to TRBJ2-7, with D tentatively TRBD1 (5 bases). The CDR3 length is 13 residues. The germline gives CDR1 LGHDT, CDR2 YNNKEL (reference sequence). V lost 8 bases, J lost 3 bases, and 14 bases lay in between. CDR3 protein: CASAQTASYEQYF. CDR3 in DNA: TGTGCCAGCGCCCAGACAGCCAGCTACGAGCAGTACTTC.